This passage covers 27 T cell receptor beta chains from one sample sequenced in a study of blood T cell repertoires in COVID-19. Data came from immunoSEQ multiplex PCR; TCRdb stores just in-frame clones and leaves some out. The profile shows roughly 220,000 clones, around 86% of them singletons. The sample taken for sequencing was peripheral blood. All receptors come from a woman between 45 and 65 years old with COVID-19, enrolled during active disease.

The genes are TRBV24-1 and TRBJ2-7; 10 bases fit TRBD1. CDR1 and CDR2 from the germline V gene are KGHDR and SFDVKD. The CDR3 contains 15 residues. The J segment lost 2 bases and the V segment lost 2 bases, leaving 2 bases of the junction unmatched. The CDR3 loop is CATSDSGTGAYEQYF. DNA of the CDR3: TGTGCCACCAGTGATTCCGGGACAGGGGCCTACGAGCAGTACTTC.

This clone was counted a few times. CDR3 in amino acids: CASSFTPGDGPYNEQFF. The CDR3 nucleotides are TGTGCCAGCAGCTTCACCCCGGGTGACGGCCCCTACAATGAGCAGTTCTTC. The J gene is TRBJ2-1, the V gene TRBV5-6; no clear D gene. The length of the CDR3 is 17 residues. Trimming removed 2 bases from V and 2 bases from J, with 17 bases in between. Germline values: CDR1 SGHDT, CDR2 YYEEEE.

The chain couples TRBV13 to TRBJ2-5; 10 nucleotides align to TRBD1. The CDR3 spans 15 residues. With 5 bases clipped from V and 3 bases from J, the junction kept 6 bases outside the gene matches. The germline V gene encodes CDR1 PRHDT and CDR2 FYEKMQ (reference sequence). The DNA for the CDR3 is TGTGCCAGCAGCCGTCGACAGGGGGCAGAAGAGACCCAGTACTTC. It translates to CASSRRQGAEETQYF.

This clone was observed a handful of times. This chain uses TRBV7-8 with TRBJ1-1; no reliable D call. V gave up 3 bases and J gave up 11 bases, with 22 bases separating them. Germline CDR1 SGHVS, CDR2 FQNEAQ. The CDR3 is made up of 15 amino acids. CDR3 in amino acids: CASSLFGEKEPNAFF. The DNA of the CDR3 is TGTGCCAGCAGCTTGTTCGGGGAGAAGGAGCCTAATGCTTTCTTT.

This clone was seen only once. The CDR3 region has the DNA TGTGCTAGTGGATCGAGCTCGGGACACCCGGCCACCGGGGAGCTGTTTTTT. It codes for CASGSSSGHPATGELFF. The rearrangement joins TRBV12-5 to TRBJ2-2; TRBD1 might be the D (6 bases). The CDR3 runs 17 residues. CDR1 is LGHNT, CDR2 FRNRAP, per germline. V dropped 6 bases and J dropped 4 bases, with 21 bases sitting between them.

The chain uses TRBV30 and TRBJ1-1; D is perhaps TRBD1 (6 bases). Trimming took 3 bases from V and 7 from J, leaving 12 bases between them. Germline V gene sequence: CDR1 GTSNPN, CDR2 SVGIG (reference sequence). This CDR3 spans 12 amino acids. The CDR3 nucleotides read TGTGCCTGGAGGGGAGGGGGACGTGAAGCTTTCTTT. Protein sequence: CAWRGGGREAFF.

The rearrangement uses TRBV7-2 and TRBJ1-6; possibly TRBD1 for D (6 bases). The germline V and J ends were trimmed by 8 bases and 17 bases, with 16 bases remaining between them. Germline CDR1 is SGHTA and CDR2 is FQGNSA. The CDR3 is 11 residues long. CDR3 sequence reads: CASVYYRVIHF. The CDR3 bases are TGTGCCAGCGTCTACTACAGGGTAATCCACTTT.

A single count supports this clone. The V gene is TRBV4-1, the J gene TRBJ1-2; perhaps TRBD1 as D (5 bases). V shed 3 bases and J shed 8 bases, with 10 bases lying between them. The CDR3 spans 12 residues. Germline CDR1 and CDR2: MGHRA and YSYEKL. The CDR3, as DNA: TGCGCCAGCAGCCAGGGGCCGGTCGGCTACACCTTC. Protein sequence: CASSQGPVGYTF.

This clone was seen a few times. This chain links TRBV10-3 with TRBJ1-1; TRBD1 might be the D (5 bases). The V and J ends lost 6 bases and 3 bases respectively, with 20 bases between them. The germline gives CDR1 ENHRY, CDR2 SYGVKD. This CDR3 comprises 16 residues. For the CDR3, the DNA is TGTGCCATCAGCCCCTTGGGGGGTGGGGTGTACACTGAAGCTTTCTTT. This translates into CAISPLGGGVYTEAFF.

V is TRBV14 and J is TRBJ2-7, with D perhaps TRBD2 (7 bases). Germline assignment: CDR1 SGHDN and CDR2 FVKESK. The CDR3 length is 15 residues. The V gene lost 2 bases and the J gene lost 5 bases, with 16 bases spanning the gap. The CDR3, as DNA: TGTGCCAGCAGCCAACGGACGGGGGGCCGGGACGAGCAGTACTTC. Protein: CASSQRTGGRDEQYF.

This chain joins TRBV28 and TRBJ1-2, with D maybe TRBD1 (5 bases). Trimming left V 2 bases short and J 4 bases short, with 14 bases between. Germline CDR1 MDHEN, CDR2 SYDVKM. The CDR3 covers 15 residues. The CDR3 region is CASSLGGLASYGYTF. The CDR3 DNA follows: TGTGCCAGCAGTTTAGGGGGTCTAGCGTCCTATGGCTACACCTTC.

The chain recombines TRBV5-1 with TRBJ2-1, with 10 bases lining up with TRBD1. Trimming removed 0 bases from V and 8 bases from J; junction bases left unmatched: 11. CDR3 size: 17 residues. Germline V lookup: CDR1 SGHRS, CDR2 YFSETQ. CDR3 DNA: TGCGCCAGCAGCTTGGCCGGGGGACAGGGGACCGGGTATGAGCAGTTCTTC. Protein: CASSLAGGQGTGYEQFF.

In its sample, this clone was seen a few times. The V call is TRBV28, the J call TRBJ1-2; 10 bases are a match to TRBD1. V was pared by 8 bases and J by 8 bases, with 14 bases of the junction left unmatched. The CDR3 has 15 residues. Germline assignment: CDR1 MDHEN and CDR2 SYDVKM. CDR3 residues: CASDQTRGQGSGYTF. CDR3 bases: TGTGCCAGCGATCAAACTCGGGGACAGGGGAGCGGCTACACCTTC.

This clone was seen just once. The V gene is TRBV27, the J gene TRBJ1-2; D is perhaps TRBD1 (6 bases). This CDR3 contains 15 residues. V lost 1 base and J lost 3, with 12 bases in between. Germline V CDR1 and CDR2: MNHEY, SMNVEV (reference sequence). In DNA, the CDR3 is TGTGCCAGCAGTTTATATAGAGGGGGTGACTATGGCTACACCTTC. As protein: CASSLYRGGDYGYTF.

The chain is built from TRBV28 and TRBJ1-2; TRBD1 aligns across 8 bases. This CDR3 spans 19 amino acids. V shed 3 bases and J 10 bases; nucleotides not matched to a gene: 25. Germline V lookup: CDR1 MDHEN, CDR2 SYDVKM. CDR3 in amino acids: CASSFLQRDRILDRVFYTF. DNA of the CDR3: TGTGCCAGCAGTTTCCTTCAACGGGACAGGATCCTAGATCGGGTATTCTACACCTTC.

This sequence joins TRBV25-1 and TRBJ2-7, with 9 bases lining up with TRBD2. Germline V gives CDR1 MGHDK, CDR2 SYGVNS. This CDR3 region has 13 residues. Trimming took 5 bases from V and 8 from J; bases not matched to a gene: 7. The CDR3 loop is CASSRGSGGQQYF. DNA for the CDR3: TGTGCCAGCAGTAGGGGTAGCGGGGGACAGCAGTACTTC.

The V gene is TRBV20-1, the J gene TRBJ2-2; TRBD2 agrees at 10 bases. CDR3 length equals 15 residues. Germline V gives CDR1 DFQATT, CDR2 SNEGSKA (reference sequence). V dropped 3 bases and J dropped 7; count of bases not matched to a gene: 8. The DNA of the CDR3 is TGCAGTGCTAGTCCGAGCGGGGGGGCCGACGGGGAGCTGTTTTTT. Residues: CSASPSGGADGELFF.

The chain carries TRBV11-3 and TRBJ2-7; weak D call: TRBD2 (5 bases). Trimming stripped 2 bases from V and 7 bases from J, with 6 bases between. Germline V gene lookup returns CDR1 SGHNT and CDR2 YENEEA. This CDR3 contains 11 residues. The CDR3 sequence is CASSLSGEQYF. In nucleotides, the CDR3 is TGTGCCAGCAGCTTATCGGGGGAGCAGTACTTC.

This rearrangement joins TRBV19 to TRBJ2-3; the D is unclear. The germline V gene encodes CDR1 LNHDA and CDR2 SQIVND (reference sequence). There are 12 residues in the CDR3. The V gene lost 3 bases and the J gene lost 5 bases, with 6 bases spanning the gap. As DNA, the CDR3 is TGTGCCAGTAGTATGTCCCTAGATACGCAGTATTTT. Amino acid sequence: CASSMSLDTQYF.

The V gene is TRBV19, the J gene TRBJ2-3; possibly TRBD2 for D (6 bases). The CDR3 extends over 18 amino acids. Germline CDR1 LNHDA, CDR2 SQIVND (reference sequence). The V end lost 4 bases, the J end lost 2 bases, and 22 bases lay between the germline ends. CDR3 sequence (DNA): TGTGCCAGTAGTAGGGAGGTTGGGCTGACCCCCACCACAGATACGCAGTATTTT. This encodes CASSREVGLTPTTDTQYF.

The rearrangement links TRBV6-2 or TRBV6-3 to TRBJ2-3; the D gene is possibly TRBD2 (6 bases). Trimming left V 2 bases short and J 0 bases short, with 9 bases between. Germline V CDR1 and CDR2: MNHEY, SVGEGT. The CDR3 is 15 residues long. The CDR3 coding sequence is TGTGCCAGCAGTTACGTGGGGGGAAGCACAGATACGCAGTATTTT. As protein: CASSYVGGSTDTQYF.

The V call is TRBV19, the J call TRBJ1-5; 8 nucleotides agree with TRBD1. The V and J ends lost 7 bases and 2 bases, in that order; junction bases with no gene match: 7. This CDR3 region has 15 residues. Germline CDR1 reads LNHDA; CDR2 reads SQIVND (reference sequence). The CDR3 DNA reads as TGTGCCAGTACCGCGGGGACAGGCGGCAATCAGCCCCAGCATTTT. This encodes CASTAGTGGNQPQHF.

The chain carries TRBV7-8 and TRBJ2-1; D perhaps matches TRBD2 (7 bases). This CDR3 contains 18 residues. Looked up from germline, CDR1 is SGHVS and CDR2 is FQNEAQ. Trimming shortened V by 5 bases and J by 0 bases, and 20 bases separated the two germline ends. CDR3 residues: CASSPPSGGMNSYNEQFF. CDR3 nucleotide sequence: TGTGCCAGCAGCCCTCCGTCGGGGGGCATGAACTCCTACAATGAGCAGTTCTTC.

The CDR3 coding sequence is TGTGCCACCAGTGACAACACTAGGACGTCCGGGCAAGAGACCCAGTACTTC. Translation: CATSDNTRTSGQETQYF. The chain links TRBV24-1 to TRBJ2-5; weak D call: TRBD2 (5 bases). Trimming left V 4 bases short and J 2 bases short, with 19 bases between. The CDR3 spans 17 residues. In germline, CDR1 is KGHDR, CDR2 SFDVKD.

This clone was recorded only once. The rearrangement links TRBV7-9 to TRBJ1-2, with 10 bases lining up with TRBD1. The germline V gene has CDR1 SEHNR and CDR2 FQNEAQ (reference sequence). This CDR3 spans 18 amino acids. Losses at the gene ends were 5 bases for V and 3 bases for J; bases not matched to a gene: 15. The CDR3 protein is CASSIGQGVYSAYYGYTF. The CDR3 region has the DNA TGTGCCAGCAGCATCGGACAGGGGGTATATTCAGCGTACTATGGCTACACCTTC.

In this sample, this clone turned up a few times. V and J are TRBV9 and TRBJ1-6; 7 bases line up with TRBD1. The trim removed 1 base at V and 10 bases at J, leaving 8 bases unmatched. The CDR3 is made up of 15 amino acids. Looked up from germline, CDR1 is SGDLS and CDR2 is YYNGEE. Written as DNA, the CDR3 is TGTGCCAGCAGCGTAAACGACAGGGTGTTGTCACCCCTCCACTTT. Residues: CASSVNDRVLSPLHF.

The gene calls are TRBV7-2 and TRBJ2-3; D might be TRBD2 (6 bases). Trimming removed 1 base at V and 0 bases at J, with 14 bases between. Germline loops: CDR1 SGHTA, CDR2 FQGNSA. The CDR3 length is 17 residues. The CDR3, as DNA: TGTGCCAGCAGCTTAGAATTCGGTAGCGGTAGCACAGATACGCAGTATTTT. Translating gives CASSLEFGSGSTDTQYF.